Below are 27 T cell receptor beta chains sequenced from a single sample in a study of shared clonotypes between healthy human individuals. The method was immunoSEQ multiplex PCR; TCRdb's version includes in-frame clones alone and lacks a portion of them. The data contain around 1.5 million clones, under 99% of them singletons. The sample taken for sequencing was naive CD4+ T cells sorted from blood. Subset indicated: CD45RA+ positively selected. Source of these receptors: a man aged 30 to 39 in good health.

The V call is TRBV9, the J call TRBJ1-1; D gene unclear. The CDR3 loop spans 12 amino acids. Trimming shortened V by 4 bases and J by 7 bases, and 11 bases separated the two germline ends. Germline V gene lookup returns CDR1 SGDLS and CDR2 YYNGEE. The CDR3 coding sequence is TGTGCCAGCAGCTCCGGGATTAGTGAAGCTTTCTTT. Translating it yields CASSSGISEAFF.

The chain is built from TRBV28 and TRBJ2-5, with 7 bases aligning to TRBD2. Germline V gene sequence: CDR1 MDHEN, CDR2 SYDVKM. The ends lost 3 bases at V and 2 bases at J; junction bases unmatched: 6. The CDR3 extends over 15 amino acids. The CDR3 spells CASSFHSSGQETQYF. For the CDR3, the DNA is TGTGCCAGCAGTTTCCACTCTAGCGGACAAGAGACCCAGTACTTC.

CDR3: CASTAPSGLYNEQFF. The CDR3 DNA is TGTGCCAGCACCGCCCCTAGTGGGCTCTACAATGAGCAGTTCTTC. The V gene is TRBV2, the J gene TRBJ2-1; D not resolved. The CDR3 spans 15 residues. V lost 7 bases and J lost 3, with 16 bases in between. Germline V gene sequence: CDR1 SNHLY, CDR2 FYNNEI. The complete variable domain, with remaining parts taken from reference TRBV2 and TRBJ2-1, reads EPEVTQTPSHQVTQMGQEVILRCVPISNHLYFYWYRQILGQKVEFLVSFYNNEISEKSEIFDDQFSVERPDGSNFTLKIRSTKLEDSAMYFCASTAPSGLYNEQFFGPGTRLTVL.

This clone is a singleton in its sample. The genes are TRBV28 and TRBJ2-7; 7 positions match TRBD2. Losses at the gene ends were 2 bases for V and 3 bases for J; bases not matched to a gene: 10. The CDR3 is made up of 16 amino acids. Germline CDR1 is MDHEN and CDR2 is SYDVKM. Here the CDR3 DNA reads TGTGCCAGCAGTTTACCCATCGGGAGGTCCCGCTACGAGCAGTACTTC. Protein: CASSLPIGRSRYEQYF. Full variable domain (missing parts from reference TRBV28 and TRBJ2-7): DVKVTQSSRYLVKRTGEKVFLECVQDMDHENMFWYRQDPGLGLRLIYFSYDVKMKEKGDIPEGYSVSREKKERFSLILESASTNQTSMYLCASSLPIGRSRYEQYFGPGTRLTVT.

This chain uses TRBV5-1 with TRBJ2-1, with D possibly matching TRBD1 (6 bases). CDR3 size: 13 residues. The V end was cut by 0 bases, the J end by 8 bases, with 9 bases between. Germline loops: CDR1 SGHRS, CDR2 YFSETQ. The CDR3 region has the DNA TGCGCCAGCAGCTTGGACAGGGTCCATGAGCAGTTCTTC. Its protein is CASSLDRVHEQFF.

The chain combines TRBV28 with TRBJ2-7, with D perhaps matching TRBD1 (6 bases). The germline V gene encodes CDR1 MDHEN and CDR2 SYDVKM. V was clipped by 6 bases and J by 4 bases, with 19 bases between them. This CDR3 has 15 residues. The CDR3 sequence: CASRSTGRADYEQYF. The CDR3 DNA reads as TGTGCCAGCAGATCAACAGGGCGAGCCGATTACGAGCAGTACTTC. Together with reference TRBV28 and TRBJ2-7, the CDR3 gives the full variable domain: DVKVTQSSRYLVKRTGEKVFLECVQDMDHENMFWYRQDPGLGLRLIYFSYDVKMKEKGDIPEGYSVSREKKERFSLILESASTNQTSMYLCASRSTGRADYEQYFGPGTRLTVT.

The chain uses TRBV11-2 and TRBJ1-5; no reliable D call. V shed 1 base and J shed 6 bases, with 10 bases lying between them. CDR3 length: 14 amino acids. Germline loops: CDR1 SGHAT, CDR2 FQNNGV. The CDR3 bases are TGTGCCAGCAGCTTAGTAGGGCGAACTCAGCCCCAGCATTTT. Translating it yields CASSLVGRTQPQHF.

The J gene is TRBJ2-7, the V gene TRBV5-1; perhaps TRBD1 as D (6 bases). In germline, CDR1 is SGHRS, CDR2 YFSETQ. Trimming pared 7 bases from V and 5 bases from J, leaving 19 bases between. The CDR3 totals 14 residues. The CDR3 reads CASSNGQRIHEQYF. CDR3 sequence (DNA): TGCGCCAGCTCTAATGGACAGCGGATCCACGAGCAGTACTTC.

The genes are TRBV7-2 and TRBJ2-7; 9 bases match TRBD2. V lost 5 bases, J lost 3 bases, and 8 bases stayed unmatched. This CDR3 is built from 15 residues. Per the germline V gene, CDR1 is SGHTA and CDR2 is FQGNSA. CDR3 residues: CASSPKGLAFYEQYF. In DNA, the CDR3 is TGTGCCAGCAGCCCGAAGGGACTAGCTTTCTACGAGCAGTACTTC.

The chain has TRBV14 and TRBJ2-1, with D possibly being TRBD2 (5 bases). The CDR3 covers 13 residues. The germline V gene encodes CDR1 SGHDN and CDR2 FVKESK. V was clipped by 2 bases and J by 3 bases, with 5 bases between them. The DNA for the CDR3 is TGTGCCAGCAGCCAACGGGACTACAATGAGCAGTTCTTC. Translation gives CASSQRDYNEQFF.

J is TRBJ2-1 and V is TRBV28; 13 bases are a match to TRBD2. Germline V gene lookup returns CDR1 MDHEN and CDR2 SYDVKM. Unmatched junction bases numbered 9, after V lost 8 bases and J lost 5 bases. The CDR3 sequence is 16 residues long. The CDR3 sequence: CASLLLAGGPDNEQFF. The CDR3 DNA reads as TGTGCCAGCCTTTTACTAGCGGGAGGGCCCGACAATGAGCAGTTCTTC.

The V and J genes are TRBV5-1 and TRBJ2-3; perhaps TRBD1 as D (5 bases). With 0 bases removed from V and 4 bases from J, the gap between germline ends came to 9 bases. The CDR3 totals 14 residues. Germline V gene data show CDR1 as SGHRS and CDR2 as YFSETQ. In nucleotides, the CDR3 is TGCGCCAGCAGCTTGGTTGTAGGGGCAGATACGCAGTATTTT. Translated: CASSLVVGADTQYF.

The rearrangement uses TRBV6-6 and TRBJ2-7, with 11 bases matching TRBD2. Germline lookup yields CDR1 MNHNY and CDR2 SVGAGI (reference sequence). The trim removed 4 bases at V and 3 bases at J, leaving 5 bases unmatched. The length of the CDR3 is 15 residues. CDR3 coding DNA: TGTGCCAGCAGTTGGGCTCTAGCGGGAGGCTACGAGCAGTACTTC. Translation gives CASSWALAGGYEQYF.

The chain couples TRBV6-1 to TRBJ2-7, with D unclear. Trimming took 2 bases from V and 10 from J, leaving 9 bases between them. There are 11 residues in the CDR3. Germline V gene sequence: CDR1 MNHNS, CDR2 SASEGT. This CDR3 is CASSEYRFQYF. CDR3 sequence (DNA): TGTGCCAGCAGTGAATACCGGTTTCAGTACTTC.

The CDR3 sequence: CASSQVRVINEKLFF. In DNA, the CDR3 is TGCGCCAGCAGCCAAGTGAGGGTTATTAATGAAAAACTGTTTTTT. V gene TRBV4-3 combines with J gene TRBJ1-4, with D hard to call. The CDR3 runs to 15 residues. Germline lookup yields CDR1 LGHNA and CDR2 YSLEER. Trimming removed 1 base at V and 4 bases at J, with 10 bases between.

The CDR3: CASSLGTGRQPQHF. CDR3 in DNA: TGTGCCAGCAGCTTAGGGACAGGACGTCAGCCCCAGCATTTT. The chain employs TRBV7-8 and TRBJ1-5; 7 nucleotides line up with TRBD1. The CDR3 has 14 amino acids. Germline V gene data show CDR1 as SGHVS and CDR2 as FQNEAQ. V trimming: 1 base; J trimming: 6 bases; junction bases outside the gene matches: 3.

For this clone: Other DNA sequences from this sample encode an identical CDR3 as well. CDR3 in amino acids: CASSLGLQETQYF. The CDR3 DNA reads TGTGCCAGCTCCTTGGGACTCCAAGAGACCCAGTACTTC. The V call is TRBV18, the J call TRBJ2-5, with a weak D call TRBD2 (6 bases). CDR1 is KGHSH, CDR2 LQKENI, per germline. The CDR3 totals 13 residues. Trimming removed 6 bases from V and 1 base from J, with 9 bases in between.

This chain joins TRBV7-8 and TRBJ2-1; D perhaps matches TRBD2 (5 bases). Trimming removed 11 bases at V and 2 bases at J, with 31 bases between. The CDR3 runs 19 residues. Germline V gives CDR1 SGHVS, CDR2 FQNEAQ. CDR3 bases: TGTGCCCATCAGCAAAACCCATGGGAGCTCCAGCAAACCTACAATGAGCAGTTCTTC. Translating it yields CAHQQNPWELQQTYNEQFF.

V gene TRBV7-7 combines with J gene TRBJ2-1, with 9 positions matching TRBD1. CDR3 length equals 14 residues. Germline lookup yields CDR1 SSHAT and CDR2 FNYEAQ (reference sequence). DNA for the CDR3: TGTGCTAGCCGAAAAAGGACAGGGGACAATGAGCAGTTCTTC. This encodes CASRKRTGDNEQFF.

This chain joins TRBV5-4 and TRBJ1-1; D uncertain. V lost 0 bases, J lost 7 bases, and 13 bases lay in between. Germline CDR1 is SGHNT and CDR2 is YYREEE (reference sequence). There are 14 residues in the CDR3. For the CDR3, the DNA is TGTGCCAGCAGCTTGGCCTCATCAATGAGTGAAGCTTTCTTT. Residues: CASSLASSMSEAFF.

The V call is TRBV4-1, the J call TRBJ1-5, with TRBD1 matching 8 bases. The V gene's germline CDR1 is MGHRA and CDR2 YSYEKL. J was trimmed by 6 bases and V by 4 bases; bases with no gene match: 8. The CDR3 length is 15 residues. This CDR3 is CASSPGQAGVQPQHF. The CDR3 DNA reads as TGCGCCAGCAGCCCGGGACAGGCGGGAGTTCAGCCCCAGCATTTT.

The chain couples TRBV5-1 to TRBJ2-2; the D gene is possibly TRBD2 (5 bases). Germline V gene sequence: CDR1 SGHRS, CDR2 YFSETQ. V lost 0 bases and J 5 bases, leaving 8 bases between the germline ends. The CDR3 length is 14 residues. CDR3 sequence (DNA): TGCGCCAGCAGCTTGGCCGGGGAGACCGGGGAGCTGTTTTTT. It yields the protein CASSLAGETGELFF.

J is TRBJ2-1 and V is TRBV2; D may correspond to TRBD1 or TRBD2 (5 bases each). Germline V gene lookup returns CDR1 SNHLY and CDR2 FYNNEI. CDR3 length: 13 residues. The germline V and J ends were trimmed by 8 bases and 5 bases, with 13 bases remaining between them. This CDR3 reads CASGSGTHNEQFF. The CDR3 coding sequence is TGTGCCAGCGGTTCAGGGACCCACAATGAGCAGTTCTTC.

This chain uses TRBV5-4 with TRBJ2-5; TRBD2 is a possible D gene (6 bases). Trimming took 2 bases from V and 5 from J, leaving 13 bases between them. This CDR3 contains 14 residues. From germline, CDR1 is SGHNT and CDR2 YYREEE (reference sequence). The CDR3 DNA follows: TGTGCCAGCAGCTTAGGGACTCATGGGGAGACCCAGTACTTC. It is translated as CASSLGTHGETQYF.

V and J are TRBV9 and TRBJ2-2, with TRBD2 matching over 11 bases. The trim removed 0 bases at V and 4 bases at J, leaving 8 bases unmatched. Germline CDR1 and CDR2: SGDLS and YYNGEE. This CDR3 is built from 18 residues. The CDR3 sequence: CASSVGGSGRAGTGELFF. CDR3 coding DNA: TGTGCCAGCAGCGTAGGGGGTAGCGGGAGGGCAGGCACCGGGGAGCTGTTTTTT.

A single count supports this clone. V usage is TRBV28 and J usage is TRBJ2-2; D might be TRBD2 (6 bases). Germline assignment: CDR1 MDHEN and CDR2 SYDVKM. The CDR3 is 15 amino acids. The ends were cut back, 3 bases at V and 2 bases at J, with 10 bases in the middle. CDR3 sequence: CASSFSGYNTGELFF. In DNA, the CDR3 is TGTGCCAGCAGTTTTAGCGGATATAACACCGGGGAGCTGTTTTTT.

V is TRBV28 and J is TRBJ2-4; D perhaps matches TRBD2 (6 bases). Looked up from germline, CDR1 is MDHEN and CDR2 is SYDVKM. Trimming cost V 7 bases and J 1 base, with 17 bases left between them. This CDR3 has 16 amino acids. CDR3 coding DNA: TGTGCCAGCACTCCCCCGGGGAGGTCGGCCAAAAACATTCAGTACTTC. It yields the protein CASTPPGRSAKNIQYF. The full variable domain, in which reference TRBV28 and TRBJ2-4 provide the parts outside the CDR3, is DVKVTQSSRYLVKRTGEKVFLECVQDMDHENMFWYRQDPGLGLRLIYFSYDVKMKEKGDIPEGYSVSREKKERFSLILESASTNQTSMYLCASTPPGRSAKNIQYFGAGTRLSVL.